This entry lists 25 T cell receptor beta chains sequenced from one sample in a study of T cell repertoires in cytomegalovirus infection. Each CDR3 protein is one row after TCRdb ran MiXCR on the reads. The sample comprises about 360,000 distinct CDR3 sequences, 15% to 20% of which are singletons, and about 10% rests with the top ten. Sequenced sample: PBMCs. These receptor sequences come from a human donor in good health (CMV status not recorded). Some clones in this sample may be carry-over from other donors' samples.

This clonotype was seen many times. The chain links TRBV20-1 to TRBJ2-1; 9 positions agree with TRBD1. Germline CDR1 is DFQATT and CDR2 is SNEGSKA (reference sequence). The CDR3 is 15 amino acids. Unmatched junction bases numbered 6, after V lost 3 bases and J lost 3 bases. The CDR3 nucleotides are TGCAGTGCTAGCCCCACAGGGGGCCTCTACAATGAGCAGTTCTTC. Residues: CSASPTGGLYNEQFF.

In this sample, this clonotype turned up many times. The gene calls are TRBV7-2 and TRBJ2-1; maybe TRBD2 (5 bases). CDR1 is SGHTA, CDR2 FQGNSA, per germline. The germline V and J ends were trimmed by 0 bases and 0 bases, with 9 bases remaining between them. The CDR3 covers 16 residues. The CDR3 reads CASSLALGSSYNEQFF. In nucleotides, the CDR3 is TGTGCCAGCAGCTTAGCGCTTGGGAGCTCCTACAATGAGCAGTTCTTC.

This clonotype was picked up many times. The chain is built from TRBV7-9 and TRBJ1-2; D call uncertain. Deletions cut 5 bases from V and 3 bases from J, with 13 bases between. The CDR3 has 14 residues. Germline lookup yields CDR1 SEHNR and CDR2 FQNEAQ (reference sequence). The CDR3 protein is CASSARRSHYGYTF. CDR3 DNA sequence: TGTGCCAGCAGCGCCAGGCGCTCCCACTATGGCTACACCTTC.

The chain uses TRBV6-5 and TRBJ2-7; 7 bases match TRBD2. Looked up from germline, CDR1 is MNHEY and CDR2 is SVGAGI. V lost 6 bases and J lost 0; bases outside the gene matches: 8. The CDR3 is made up of 15 amino acids. CDR3 nucleotide sequence: TGTGCCAGCAGGGGGGGAGGGTCCGACTCCTACGAGCAGTACTTC. It translates to CASRGGGSDSYEQYF.

This clonotype was seen a few times. This chain joins TRBV27 and TRBJ2-1; 13 bases align to TRBD2. V shed 4 bases, J shed 0 bases, and the junction held 3 bases outside the gene matches. The CDR3 loop spans 17 amino acids. Germline V gene data show CDR1 as MNHEY and CDR2 as SMNVEV (reference sequence). CDR3 nucleotides: TGTGCCAGCAGTTGGACTAGCGGGGGAAGCTCCTACAATGAGCAGTTCTTC. It specifies CASSWTSGGSSYNEQFF.

J is TRBJ2-5 and V is TRBV7-2, with TRBD1 matching 11 bases. The CDR3 length is 16 residues. V gave up 3 bases and J gave up 2 bases; unmatched junction bases: 5. Germline values: CDR1 SGHTA, CDR2 FQGNSA. The CDR3 here is CASSLGQGGGQETQYF. The CDR3 nucleotides read TGTGCCAGCAGCTTGGGACAGGGGGGGGGTCAAGAGACCCAGTACTTC.

This clonotype was found a few times. The V gene is TRBV10-3, the J gene TRBJ2-1, with a tentative D call TRBD1 (6 bases). The CDR3 has 17 amino acids. Germline CDR1 ENHRY, CDR2 SYGVKD. V lost 2 bases and J lost 2, with 16 bases in between. The CDR3: CAISEPSRQAPYNEQFF. The CDR3 coding sequence is TGTGCCATCAGTGAGCCCTCGCGACAGGCCCCCTACAATGAGCAGTTCTTC.

This clonotype was seen only a few times. The rearrangement links TRBV12-3 or TRBV12-4 to TRBJ1-1; TRBD1 might be the D (5 bases). Deletions cut 0 bases from V and 2 bases from J, with 16 bases between. The CDR3 extends over 17 amino acids. The CDR3, as DNA: TGTGCCAGCAGTTTAGCGCGTCCCGGGACGGGTAACACTGAAGCTTTCTTT. Its translation: CASSLARPGTGNTEAFF.

In this sample, this clonotype turned up a few times. The chain is built from TRBV18 and TRBJ1-1; a weak D match, TRBD1 (5 bases). CDR1 and CDR2 from the germline V gene are KGHSH and LQKENI. The CDR3 extends over 13 amino acids. The V and J ends lost 6 bases and 5 bases respectively, with 13 bases between them. The CDR3 region is CASSPNGGTEAFF. CDR3 in DNA: TGTGCCAGCTCGCCCAATGGGGGGACTGAAGCTTTCTTT.

There are a few counts of this clonotype. J is TRBJ1-1 and V is TRBV2, with D possibly being TRBD1 (6 bases). The CDR3 loop spans 13 amino acids. Trimming left V 6 bases short and J 0 bases short, with 8 bases between. CDR1 is SNHLY and CDR2 is FYNNEI in the germline V gene. CDR3 nucleotide sequence: TGTGCCAGCAGGGACAGTTTGAACACTGAAGCTTTCTTT. Residues: CASRDSLNTEAFF.

This chain links TRBV20-1 with TRBJ2-5, with 9 positions matching TRBD2. Per germline, CDR1 DFQATT and CDR2 SNEGSKA (reference sequence). The CDR3 spans 18 residues. J was trimmed by 1 base and V by 3 bases; bases with no gene match: 15. The CDR3 DNA is TGCAGTGCTAGCCCCCCTCCCCGGCTAGCGGGAACCCAAGAGACCCAGTACTTC. Encoded protein: CSASPPPRLAGTQETQYF.

The CDR3 loop reads CASSPIFEKLFF. The CDR3 coding sequence is TGTGCCAGCAGCCCAATTTTTGAAAAACTGTTTTTT. This rearrangement joins TRBV7-9 to TRBJ1-4; D call uncertain. CDR1 and CDR2 (germline): SEHNR, FQNEAQ (reference sequence). V was trimmed by 5 bases and J by 7 bases, leaving 8 bases between them. The CDR3 consists of 12 residues.

Ten or more counts support this clonotype. The rearrangement joins TRBV12-3 or TRBV12-4 to TRBJ1-1; no definite D call. Trimming removed 2 bases from V and 8 bases from J, with 6 bases in between. The CDR3 is made up of 11 amino acids. CDR3 protein: CASSLSEEAFF. Here the CDR3 DNA reads TGTGCCAGCAGTTTATCCGAAGAAGCTTTCTTT.

The rearrangement links TRBV5-6 to TRBJ1-1; D remains unclear. Trimming cost V 3 bases and J 0 bases, with 12 bases left between them. CDR3 length: 15 amino acids. Germline V gives CDR1 SGHDT, CDR2 YYEEEE. The CDR3 DNA follows: TGTGCCAGCAGCTCCTTGAGAAGCATGAACACTGAAGCTTTCTTT. Translated: CASSSLRSMNTEAFF.

This clonotype has only a few counts. The rearrangement uses TRBV19 and TRBJ1-3; no firm D call. CDR3 length: 15 amino acids. Germline values: CDR1 LNHDA, CDR2 SQIVND (reference sequence). Trimming left V 3 bases short and J 0 bases short, with 9 bases between. The chain's CDR3 is CASSMRSVSGNTIYF. CDR3 nucleotides: TGTGCCAGTAGTATGAGGAGCGTCTCTGGAAACACCATATATTTT.

The chain combines TRBV27 with TRBJ1-2, with TRBD1 matching 7 bases. J lost 3 bases, V lost 6 bases, and 7 bases had no gene match. The germline V gene has CDR1 MNHEY and CDR2 SMNVEV (reference sequence). CDR3 size: 14 residues. CDR3 residues: CASRAQGVYYGYTF. The CDR3 DNA follows: TGTGCCAGCAGGGCGCAGGGGGTTTACTATGGCTACACCTTC.

This clonotype was detected a few times. The CDR3 sequence: CASSPTGPGANVLTF. DNA of the CDR3: TGCGCCAGCAGTCCCACGGGGCCGGGGGCCAACGTCCTGACTTTC. The chain employs TRBV5-1 and TRBJ2-6, with D possibly being TRBD1 or TRBD2 (5 bases each). CDR1 and CDR2 from the germline V gene are SGHRS and YFSETQ. With 5 bases removed from V and 4 bases from J, the gap between germline ends came to 13 bases. The CDR3 covers 15 residues.

This clonotype was recorded many times. V and J are TRBV11-2 and TRBJ2-1, with D unclear. Trimming removed 5 bases from V and 9 bases from J, with 14 bases in between. The CDR3 runs 13 residues. The germline V gene encodes CDR1 SGHAT and CDR2 FQNNGV. CDR3 residues: CASSPDGRPEQFF. CDR3 coding DNA: TGTGCCAGCAGCCCCGACGGACGTCCTGAGCAGTTCTTC. Full variable domain (missing parts from reference TRBV11-2 and TRBJ2-1): EAGVAQSPRYKIIEKRQSVAFWCNPISGHATLYWYQQILGQGPKLLIQFQNNGVVDDSQLPKDRFSAERLKGVDSTLKIQPAKLEDSAVYLCASSPDGRPEQFFGPGTRLTVL.

This clonotype was seen at least ten times. The chain joins TRBV15 to TRBJ2-3; D not certain. The V gene's germline CDR1 is LNHNV and CDR2 YYDKDF (reference sequence). The CDR3 is 15 residues long. Trimming shortened V by 0 bases and J by 2 bases, and 9 bases separated the two germline ends. The DNA for the CDR3 is TGTGCCACCAGCAGAGATCTGACTTCCACAGATACGCAGTATTTT. Its translation: CATSRDLTSTDTQYF.

This clonotype was counted only a few times. The chain joins TRBV19 to TRBJ2-1; tentative D call: TRBD1 (6 bases). The germline gives CDR1 LNHDA, CDR2 SQIVND (reference sequence). The CDR3 is 15 amino acids. Trimming removed 10 bases from V and 7 bases from J, with 23 bases in between. The CDR3 is CATSRIRGPLNEQFF. CDR3 coding DNA: TGTGCCACCAGCCGGATCAGGGGCCCTTTGAATGAGCAGTTCTTC.

The chain has TRBV6-2 or TRBV6-3 and TRBJ2-1; 15 bases are shared with TRBD2. CDR1 and CDR2 (germline): MNHEY, SVGEGT. The junction had 9 bases not matched to a gene; V was cut back by 5 bases and J by 10 bases. This CDR3 is 16 amino acids long. The CDR3 loop reads CASSDPRTSGRGEQFF. The CDR3 DNA reads TGTGCCAGCAGTGACCCTCGGACTAGCGGGAGGGGCGAGCAGTTCTTC.

In this sample, this clonotype turned up many times. CDR3 in DNA: TGTGCCAGCAGCTGGGCAAGCGGGACAGATGATCAGCCCCAGCATTTT. This encodes CASSWASGTDDQPQHF. The chain is built from TRBV7-2 and TRBJ1-5, with 7 bases identical to TRBD1. Germline CDR1 and CDR2: SGHTA and FQGNSA. Trimming at V came to 4 bases and at J to 5 bases, leaving 11 bases not matched to a gene. This CDR3 has 16 residues.

This clonotype was seen a few times. J is TRBJ2-1 and V is TRBV19; D possibly corresponds to TRBD1 (6 bases). V was clipped by 9 bases and J by 3 bases, with 12 bases between them. The CDR3 has 13 amino acids. CDR1 LNHDA and CDR2 SQIVND come from the germline V gene (reference sequence). The CDR3 sequence: CASQGSFYNEQFF. DNA of the CDR3: TGTGCCAGCCAGGGGAGTTTCTACAATGAGCAGTTCTTC. Complete variable domain (other parts from reference TRBV19 and TRBJ2-1): DGGITQSPKYLFRKEGQNVTLSCEQNLNHDAMYWYRQDPGQGLRLIYYSQIVNDFQKGDIAEGYSVSREKKESFPLTVTSAQKNPTAFYLCASQGSFYNEQFFGPGTRLTVL.

In regard to this clonotype: The germline gene is not matched at one end of the junction; a read error may be the cause. This sequence joins TRBV5-4 and TRBJ2-3, with D possibly TRBD1 on 6 matching bases. Per germline, CDR1 SGHNT and CDR2 YYREEE (reference sequence). The CDR3 has 14 amino acids. The CDR3 loop reads CASSLALRTDTQNF. DNA for the CDR3: TGTGCCAGCAGCCTAGCCCTCCGGACAGATACGCAGAATTTT.

In this sample, this clonotype turned up a few times. The chain links TRBV7-2 to TRBJ2-5; 10 bases are a match to TRBD2. The V gene end was trimmed by 5 bases and the J gene end by 5 bases; junction bases not matched to a gene: 8. This CDR3 contains 15 residues. The germline V gene encodes CDR1 SGHTA and CDR2 FQGNSA. This chain's CDR3 is CASSPRLAGLETQYF. The DNA for the CDR3 is TGTGCCAGCAGCCCCCGACTAGCGGGTCTGGAGACCCAGTACTTC.